Presented here are 15 T cell receptor beta chains from one specimen sequenced in a study of control samples from healthy donors and cancer patients. Clones were sequenced by immunoSEQ multiplex PCR, and TCRdb holds only the in-frame ones, with some missing. Of about 140,000 clones listed, 92% are singletons. The specimen was blood. The origin of the receptors is a man younger than 45 in good health.

CDR3 coding DNA: TGTGCCAGCAGTCTGCCGGGACAGGGGGCTGGAAACACCATATATTTT. Protein sequence: CASSLPGQGAGNTIYF. This chain joins TRBV28 and TRBJ1-3; 11 bases match TRBD1. The CDR3 contains 16 residues. Germline CDR1 is MDHEN and CDR2 is SYDVKM. V gave up 5 bases and J gave up 2 bases; unmatched junction bases: 5. Based on the CDR3 plus reference TRBV28 and TRBJ1-3, the full variable domain is DVKVTQSSRYLVKRTGEKVFLECVQDMDHENMFWYRQDPGLGLRLIYFSYDVKMKEKGDIPEGYSVSREKKERFSLILESASTNQTSMYLCASSLPGQGAGNTIYFGEGSWLTVV.

The V gene is TRBV2, the J gene TRBJ1-1; D not resolved. CDR1 and CDR2 from the germline V gene are SNHLY and FYNNEI. This CDR3 spans 16 amino acids. The V and J ends lost 6 bases and 1 base respectively, with 18 bases between them. The CDR3 DNA reads TGTGCCAGCAGCCTGGACCAGGTCCGGAAGAACACTGAAGCTTTCTTT. Translated: CASSLDQVRKNTEAFF.

V is TRBV19 and J is TRBJ2-1; D perhaps matches TRBD2 (7 bases). The CDR3 contains 14 residues. Trimming removed 5 bases from V and 3 bases from J, with 11 bases in between. Germline values: CDR1 LNHDA, CDR2 SQIVND (reference sequence). CDR3 nucleotides: TGTGCCAGTAGTTCAGGGGAGGGCTACAATGAGCAGTTCTTC. Encoded protein: CASSSGEGYNEQFF.

The V gene is TRBV11-2, the J gene TRBJ1-1; 7 nucleotides align to TRBD1. Germline loops: CDR1 SGHAT, CDR2 FQNNGV. The CDR3 is 15 residues long. The V and J ends lost 5 bases and 1 base, in that order; junction bases with no gene match: 7. The CDR3 nucleotides read TGTGCCAGCAGCACGACAGGGTTTTGGAACACTGAAGCTTTCTTT. Translation gives CASSTTGFWNTEAFF.

The chain couples TRBV30 to TRBJ2-1, with D perhaps TRBD1 (5 bases). The CDR3 spans 12 residues. Per germline, CDR1 GTSNPN and CDR2 SVGIG (reference sequence). V was shortened by 3 bases and J by 8 bases, with 11 bases between the two germline ends. CDR3 in DNA: TGTGCCTGGAGCGACAGTGGGGATGAGCAGTTCTTC. It codes for CAWSDSGDEQFF.

The V call is TRBV9, the J call TRBJ2-3; 8 bases map to TRBD2. The CDR3 length is 14 residues. Trimming at V came to 7 bases and at J to 2 bases, leaving 6 bases not matched to a gene. Germline V gene lookup returns CDR1 SGDLS and CDR2 YYNGEE. CDR3 DNA: TGTGCCAGCTCACTAGCGGTTAACACAGATACGCAGTATTTT. It specifies CASSLAVNTDTQYF.

The chain recombines TRBV5-4 with TRBJ1-2; D remains ambiguous. This CDR3 spans 12 amino acids. Trimming stripped 3 bases from V and 2 bases from J, with 5 bases between. The V gene's germline CDR1 is SGHNT and CDR2 YYREEE (reference sequence). The CDR3 region has the DNA TGTGCCAGCAGCTCGGGGAACTATGGCTACACCTTC. Amino acid sequence: CASSSGNYGYTF.

The chain joins TRBV6-5 to TRBJ1-1; no definite D call. There are 16 residues in the CDR3. The germline V gene has CDR1 MNHEY and CDR2 SVGAGI. V was shortened by 2 bases and J by 0 bases, with 13 bases between the two germline ends. In nucleotides, the CDR3 is TGTGCCAGCAGTTACAGGTTTCTGGGAATGAACACTGAAGCTTTCTTT. It translates to CASSYRFLGMNTEAFF.

DNA for the CDR3: TGTGCCAGCAGCTTAGAGGGAGGGTTCCCCATCAAGCGCGAGCAGTACTTC. It encodes CASSLEGGFPIKREQYF. The chain carries TRBV11-2 and TRBJ2-7; 7 bases are shared with TRBD2. CDR1 is SGHAT and CDR2 is FQNNGV in the germline V gene. V was clipped by 0 bases and J by 6 bases; unmatched bases: 14. CDR3 length: 17 residues.

The chain joins TRBV19 to TRBJ1-2; D call uncertain. This CDR3 is 16 amino acids long. Germline V gives CDR1 LNHDA, CDR2 SQIVND (reference sequence). V dropped 4 bases and J dropped 0 bases, with 15 bases sitting between them. The DNA for the CDR3 is TGTGCCAGTAGTACGACCATCCTTCAGACTAACTATGGCTACACCTTC. It specifies CASSTTILQTNYGYTF.

The rearrangement links TRBV11-2 to TRBJ2-5; the D is unclear. V was shortened by 4 bases and J by 0 bases, with 9 bases between the two germline ends. Germline V lookup: CDR1 SGHAT, CDR2 FQNNGV. The CDR3 length is 14 residues. The CDR3 sequence is CASSSRLYQETQYF. The DNA of the CDR3 is TGTGCCAGCAGCTCGAGACTCTACCAAGAGACCCAGTACTTC. Using reference TRBV11-2 and TRBJ2-5 for the parts outside the CDR3, the full variable domain is EAGVAQSPRYKIIEKRQSVAFWCNPISGHATLYWYQQILGQGPKLLIQFQNNGVVDDSQLPKDRFSAERLKGVDSTLKIQPAKLEDSAVYLCASSSRLYQETQYFGPGTRLLVL.

The chain carries TRBV30 and TRBJ1-1; no clear D gene. V shed 3 bases and J shed 2 bases, with 10 bases lying between them. The germline V gene has CDR1 GTSNPN and CDR2 SVGIG (reference sequence). The CDR3 length is 13 residues. This CDR3 reads CAWSDGANTEAFF. DNA of the CDR3: TGTGCCTGGAGCGACGGAGCTAACACTGAAGCTTTCTTT.

The CDR3: CASSLTRQALGYGYTF. The CDR3, as DNA: TGTGCCAGCAGCTTAACCCGACAGGCTCTCGGCTATGGCTACACCTTC. This chain uses TRBV11-2 with TRBJ1-2; maybe TRBD1 (6 bases). Trimming stripped 2 bases from V and 4 bases from J, with 17 bases between. The CDR3 has 16 residues. Germline lookup yields CDR1 SGHAT and CDR2 FQNNGV.

The V and J genes are TRBV10-3 and TRBJ1-1; TRBD1 matches 9 bases. V shed 6 bases, J shed 3 bases, and the junction held 2 bases outside the gene matches. Per germline, CDR1 ENHRY and CDR2 SYGVKD. The length of the CDR3 is 13 residues. CDR3 nucleotides: TGTGCCATCAGCCGGACAGGGGACACTGAAGCTTTCTTT. Translation gives CAISRTGDTEAFF.

The CDR3 nucleotides read TGCAGCGTAGGATTTGACTATGGCTACACCTTC. Residues: CSVGFDYGYTF. This chain uses TRBV29-1 with TRBJ1-2; D gene ambiguous. Germline CDR1 SQVTM, CDR2 ANQGSEA. V dropped 6 bases and J dropped 3 bases, with 8 bases sitting between them. CDR3 length: 11 residues.